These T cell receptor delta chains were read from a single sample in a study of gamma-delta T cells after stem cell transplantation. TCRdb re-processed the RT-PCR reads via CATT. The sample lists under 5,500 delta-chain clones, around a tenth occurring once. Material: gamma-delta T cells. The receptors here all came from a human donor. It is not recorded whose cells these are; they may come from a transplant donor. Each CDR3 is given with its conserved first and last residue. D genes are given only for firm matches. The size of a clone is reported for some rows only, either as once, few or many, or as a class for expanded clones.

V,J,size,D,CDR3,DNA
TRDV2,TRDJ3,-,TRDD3,CACDPILGDTSPSWDTRQMFF,TGTGCCTGTGACCCTATACTGGGGGATACGTCCCCCTCCTGGGACACCCGACAGATGTTTTTC
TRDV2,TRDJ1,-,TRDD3,CACDPTGGSRDKLIF,TGTGCCTGTGATCCCACTGGGGGATCCCGCGATAAACTCATCTTT
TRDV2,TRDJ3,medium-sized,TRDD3,CACDRTGGYSGDTRQMFF,TGTGCCTGTGACCGTACTGGGGGATACTCCGGGGACACCCGACAGATGTTTTTC
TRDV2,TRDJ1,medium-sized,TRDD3,CACDSIMGDTPDTDKLIF,TGTGCCTGTGACTCGATAATGGGGGATACGCCAGACACCGATAAACTCATCTTT
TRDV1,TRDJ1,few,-,CALGDALPVWGIPDKLIF,TGTGCTCTTGGGGATGCCCTACCCGTCTGGGGTATACCGGATAAACTCATCTTT
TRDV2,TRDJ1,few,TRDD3,CACDGLPGDTWTDKLIF,TGTGCCTGTGATGGACTGCCGGGGGATACTTGGACCGATAAACTCATCTTT
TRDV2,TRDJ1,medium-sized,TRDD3,CACDTLTGGFDTDKLIF,TGTGCCTGTGACACCCTCACTGGGGGATTCGACACCGATAAACTCATCTTT
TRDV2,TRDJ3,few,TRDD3,CACDSVLGGRSWDTRQMFF,TGTGCCTGTGACTCCGTGCTGGGGGGTCGCTCCTGGGACACCCGACAGATGTTTTTC
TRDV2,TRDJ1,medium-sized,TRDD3,CACEGLAGGYAFSPTDKLIF,TGTGCCTGTGAGGGTCTAGCTGGGGGATACGCGTTTTCTCCCACCGATAAACTCATCTTT
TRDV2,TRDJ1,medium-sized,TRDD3,CACDAVLGDARGTDKLIF,TGTGCCTGTGACGCCGTACTGGGGGATGCACGCGGGACCGATAAACTCATCTTT
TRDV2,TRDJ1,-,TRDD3,CACDTADNPVFRGYAGKLIF,TGTGCCTGTGACACCGCCGATAACCCCGTTTTTCGGGGATACGCCGGTAAACTCATCTTT
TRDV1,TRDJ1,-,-,CALGELDPLGTGGDKLIF,TGTGCTCTTGGGGAACTGGACCCATTAGGAACTGGTGGCGATAAACTCATCTTT
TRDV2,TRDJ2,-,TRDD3,CACDTGGSPAAHLFF,TGTGCCTGTGACACTGGGGGATCCCCGGCAGCACACCTCTTCTTT
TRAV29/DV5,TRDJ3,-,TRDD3,CAARDLGGYNSWDTRQMFF,TGTGCAGCAAGGGACTTAGGGGGATATAATAGCTGGGACACCCGACAGATGTTTTTC
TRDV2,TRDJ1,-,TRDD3,CACDTILGDGLTDKLIF,TGTGCCTGTGACACCATACTGGGGGATGGGCTCACCGATAAACTCATCTTT
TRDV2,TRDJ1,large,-,CACDTLGENTDKLIF,TGTGCCTGTGACACCCTGGGAGAGAACACCGATAAACTCATCTTT
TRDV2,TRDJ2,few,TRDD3,CACDVLGDLTAQLFF,TGTGCCTGTGACGTACTGGGGGATTTGACAGCACAACTCTTCTTT
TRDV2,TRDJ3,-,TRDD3,CACGSGGYSRSWDTRQMFF,TGTGCCTGTGGCTCTGGGGGATACAGCCGCTCCTGGGACACCCGACAGATGTTTTTC
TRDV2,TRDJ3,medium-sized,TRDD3,CACDVTGGDSSWDTRQMFF,TGTGCCTGTGACGTTACTGGGGGAGACAGCTCCTGGGACACCCGACAGATGTTTTTC
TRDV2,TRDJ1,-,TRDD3,CACDPHPRGLPTGLGDTRRDKLIF,TGTGCCTGTGACCCCCATCCGAGGGGACTTCCTACCGGACTGGGGGATACGCGGCGCGATAAACTCATCTTT
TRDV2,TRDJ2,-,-,CACDQIRPLTAHLFF,TGTGCCTGTGACCAAATAAGGCCTTTGACAGCACACCTCTTCTTT
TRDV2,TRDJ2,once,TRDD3,CACDTVLGDTHDAPPPPTAQLFF,TGTGCCTGTGACACCGTCCTGGGGGATACACATGACGCGCCCCCACCCCCGACAGCACAACTCTTCTTT
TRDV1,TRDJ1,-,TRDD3,CALGELVKRTGGPIYTDKLIF,TGTGCTCTTGGGGAACTAGTAAAGCGTACTGGGGGACCCATATACACCGATAAACTCATCTTT
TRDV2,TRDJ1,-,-,CACDRPSRRYTDKLIF,TGTGCCTGTGACCGACCCTCCCGACGCTACACCGATAAACTCATCTTT
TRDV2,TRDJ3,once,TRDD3,CACDPEGLNWGIQASWDIRQMFF,TGTGCCTGTGACCCCGAGGGACTGAACTGGGGGATCCAGGCCTCCTGGGACATCCGACAGATGTTTTTC
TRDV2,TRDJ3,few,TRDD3,CACDTVLGDRGSWDTRQMFF,TGTGCCTGTGACACCGTGCTGGGGGATAGAGGCTCCTGGGACACCCGACAGATGTTTTTC
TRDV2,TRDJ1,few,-,CACDPLGSWTDKLIF,TGTGCCTGTGACCCTTTGGGCTCGTGGACCGATAAACTCATCTTT
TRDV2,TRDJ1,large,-,CACDTVLVTDKLIF,TGTGCCTGTGACACCGTACTGGTCACCGATAAACTCATCTTT
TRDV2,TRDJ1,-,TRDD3,CACDTRHLGDDKLIF,TGTGCCTGTGACACTCGGCACCTGGGGGACGATAAACTCATCTTT
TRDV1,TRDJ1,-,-,CALGELAPGWAPFEGYTDKLIF,TGTGCTCTTGGGGAACTAGCCCCCGGCTGGGCACCATTTGAGGGGTACACCGATAAACTCATCTTT
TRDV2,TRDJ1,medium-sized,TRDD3,CACDTLDGGYTPYTDKLIF,TGTGCCTGTGACACTTTGGATGGGGGATACACCCCCTACACCGATAAACTCATCTTT
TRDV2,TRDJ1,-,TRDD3,CACDTLNEGIRSDKLIF,TGTGCCTGTGACACCCTAAATGAGGGGATACGTAGCGATAAACTCATCTTT
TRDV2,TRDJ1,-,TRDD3,CACDTVSVLGDTDKLIF,TGTGCCTGTGACACCGTTTCCGTACTGGGGGATACCGATAAACTCATCTTT
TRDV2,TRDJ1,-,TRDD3,CACDTVKLGDRIEQYADKLIF,TGTGCCTGTGACACCGTCAAACTGGGGGACAGAATTGAGCAGTACGCCGATAAACTCATCTTT
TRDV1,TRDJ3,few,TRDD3,CALGDPTGLLGDPPPSWDTRQMFF,TGTGCTCTTGGGGATCCAACCGGCTTACTGGGGGATCCACCCCCCTCCTGGGACACCCGACAGATGTTTTTC
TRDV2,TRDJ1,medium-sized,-,CACDAAGRYTDKLIF,TGTGCCTGTGACGCTGCTGGGAGATACACCGATAAACTCATCTTT
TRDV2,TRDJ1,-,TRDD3,CACDTVGLGDTRTDKLIF,TGTGCCTGTGACACCGTGGGACTGGGGGATACGCGGACCGATAAACTCATCTTT
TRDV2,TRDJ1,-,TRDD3,CACDSPGGGYNKLIF,TGTGCCTGTGACAGCCCCGGGGGGGGATACAATAAACTCATCTTT
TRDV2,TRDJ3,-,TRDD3,CACDRTGGGTSNTVSWDTRQTFF,TGTGCCTGTGACCGGACTGGGGGAGGAACCTCCAACACCGTCTCCTGGGACACCCGACAGACGTTTTTC
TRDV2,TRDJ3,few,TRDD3,CACDPVLTGGYASSWDTRQMFF,TGTGCCTGTGACCCGGTCCTGACTGGGGGATACGCGAGCTCCTGGGACACCCGACAGATGTTTTTC
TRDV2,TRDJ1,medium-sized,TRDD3,CACDPLGETPYTDKLIF,TGTGCCTGTGACCCGCTGGGGGAGACGCCCTACACCGATAAACTCATCTTT
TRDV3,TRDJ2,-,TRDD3,CALGWGIQTQLFF,TGTGCCTTGGGGTGGGGGATACAGACACAACTCTTCTTT
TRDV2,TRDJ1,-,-,CAGTAGGPENAPATDKLIF,TGTGCCGGGACTGCCGGGGGACCGGAAAATGCCCCGGCCACCGATAAACTCATCTTT
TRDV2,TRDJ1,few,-,CACDTVPTVGDGTDKLIF,TGTGCCTGTGACACCGTTCCTACGGTGGGGGACGGCACCGATAAACTCATCTTT
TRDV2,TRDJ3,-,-,CACETQSRTVGNLWDTRQMFF,TGTGCCTGTGAAACCCAAAGTCGGACTGTGGGGAATCTCTGGGACACCCGACAGATGTTTTTC
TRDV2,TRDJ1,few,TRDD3,CACDWGIRPYTDKLIF,TGTGCCTGCGACTGGGGGATACGCCCGTACACCGATAAACTCATCTTT
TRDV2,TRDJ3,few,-,CACDTLSSWDTRQMFF,TGTGCCTGTGACACCCTGAGCTCCTGGGACACCCGACAGATGTTTTTC
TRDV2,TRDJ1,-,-,CACDTVGAIYTDKLIF,TGTGCCTGTGACACCGTGGGGGCGATATACACCGATAAACTCATCTTT
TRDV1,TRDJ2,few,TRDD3,CALGYGGPRDTGTAQLFF,TGTGCTCTTGGGTACGGGGGGCCTCGGGATACGGGGACAGCACAACTCTTCTTT
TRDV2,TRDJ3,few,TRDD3,CACDTAMGDTSYSSWDTRQMFF,TGTGCCTGTGACACCGCTATGGGGGATACTTCCTACAGCTCCTGGGACACCCGACAGATGTTTTTC
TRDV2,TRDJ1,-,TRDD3,CACDSMYWGTNTDKLIF,TGTGCCTGTGACAGTATGTACTGGGGGACGAACACCGATAAACTCATCTTT
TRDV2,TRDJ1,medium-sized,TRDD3,CACDTVLGDYTDKLIF,TGTGCCTGTGACACCGTGCTGGGGGATTACACCGATAAACTCATCTTT
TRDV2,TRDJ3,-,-,CACDSPEKGDSWDTRQMFF,TGTGCCTGTGATAGCCCGGAAAAAGGGGATTCCTGGGACACCCGACAGATGTTTTTC
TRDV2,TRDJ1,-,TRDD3,CACDALGDTHKLIF,TGTGCCTGTGACGCTCTGGGGGATACCCATAAACTCATCTTT
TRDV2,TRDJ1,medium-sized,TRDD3,CACDAILGEYTDKLIF,TGTGCCTGTGACGCAATACTGGGGGAGTACACCGATAAACTCATCTTT
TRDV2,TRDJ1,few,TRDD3,CACDLTGGPLTDKLIF,TGTGCCTGTGACCTTACTGGGGGTCCTCTCACCGATAAACTCATCTTT